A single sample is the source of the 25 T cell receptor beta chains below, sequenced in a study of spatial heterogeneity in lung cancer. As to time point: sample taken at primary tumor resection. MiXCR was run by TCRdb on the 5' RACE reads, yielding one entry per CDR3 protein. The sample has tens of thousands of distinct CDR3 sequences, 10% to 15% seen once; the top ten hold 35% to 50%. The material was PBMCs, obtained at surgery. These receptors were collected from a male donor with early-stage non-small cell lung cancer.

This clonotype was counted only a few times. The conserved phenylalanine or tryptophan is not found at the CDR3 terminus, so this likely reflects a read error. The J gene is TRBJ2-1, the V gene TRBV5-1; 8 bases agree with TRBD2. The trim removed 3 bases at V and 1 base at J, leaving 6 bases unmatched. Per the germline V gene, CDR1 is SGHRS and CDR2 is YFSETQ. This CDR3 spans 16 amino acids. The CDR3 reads CASSSGAGDSYNEQFY. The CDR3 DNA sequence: TGCGCCAGCAGCTCCGGAGCGGGAGATTCCTACAATGAGCAGTTCTAC.

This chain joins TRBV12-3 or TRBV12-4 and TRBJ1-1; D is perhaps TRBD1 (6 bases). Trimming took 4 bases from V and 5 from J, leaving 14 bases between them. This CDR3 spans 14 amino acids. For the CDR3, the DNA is TGTGCCAGCAGTTCCGGCGGGGGCATTACTGAAGCTTTCTTT. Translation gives CASSSGGGITEAFF.

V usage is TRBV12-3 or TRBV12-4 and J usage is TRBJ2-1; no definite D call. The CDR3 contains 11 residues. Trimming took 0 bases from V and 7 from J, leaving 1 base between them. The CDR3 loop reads CASSLANEQFF. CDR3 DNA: TGTGCCAGCAGTTTAGCGAATGAGCAGTTCTTC.

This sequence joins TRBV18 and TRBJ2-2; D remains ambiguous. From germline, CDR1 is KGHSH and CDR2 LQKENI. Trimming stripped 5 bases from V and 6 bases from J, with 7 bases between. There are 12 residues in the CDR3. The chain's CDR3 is CASSNEAGELFF. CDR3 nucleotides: TGTGCCAGCTCAAACGAGGCCGGGGAGCTGTTTTTT.

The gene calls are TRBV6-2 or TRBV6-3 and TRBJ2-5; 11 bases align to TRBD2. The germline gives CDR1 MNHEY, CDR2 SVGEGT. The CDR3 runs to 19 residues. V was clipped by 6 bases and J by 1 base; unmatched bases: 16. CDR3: CASRHQSASGRNLQETQYF. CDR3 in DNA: TGTGCCAGCAGGCACCAGTCTGCTAGCGGGAGGAACCTCCAAGAGACCCAGTACTTC.

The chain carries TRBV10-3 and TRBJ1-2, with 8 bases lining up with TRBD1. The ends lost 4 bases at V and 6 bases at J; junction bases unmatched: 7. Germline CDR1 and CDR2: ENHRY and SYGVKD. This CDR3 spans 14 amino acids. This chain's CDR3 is CAISGVTGDNGYTF. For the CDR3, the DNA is TGTGCCATCAGTGGGGTGACAGGGGACAATGGCTACACCTTC.

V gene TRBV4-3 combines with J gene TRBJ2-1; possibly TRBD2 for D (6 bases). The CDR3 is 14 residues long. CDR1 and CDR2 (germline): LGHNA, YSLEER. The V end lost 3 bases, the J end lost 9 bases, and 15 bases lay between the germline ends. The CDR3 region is CASSQTPRRGEQFF. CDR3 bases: TGCGCCAGCAGCCAGACGCCCCGGAGGGGTGAGCAGTTCTTC.

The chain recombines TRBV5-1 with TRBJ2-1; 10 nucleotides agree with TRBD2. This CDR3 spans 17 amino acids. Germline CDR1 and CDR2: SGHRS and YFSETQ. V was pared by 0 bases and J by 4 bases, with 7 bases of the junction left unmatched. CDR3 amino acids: CASSLEVGLAIYNEQFF. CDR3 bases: TGCGCCAGCAGCTTGGAGGTGGGACTAGCGATTTACAATGAGCAGTTCTTC.

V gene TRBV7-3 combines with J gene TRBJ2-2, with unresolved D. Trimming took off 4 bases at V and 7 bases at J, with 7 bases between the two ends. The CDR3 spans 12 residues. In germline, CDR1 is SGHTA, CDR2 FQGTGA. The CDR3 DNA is TGTGCCAGCAGCTCCACGGTCGGGGAGCTGTTTTTT. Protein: CASSSTVGELFF.

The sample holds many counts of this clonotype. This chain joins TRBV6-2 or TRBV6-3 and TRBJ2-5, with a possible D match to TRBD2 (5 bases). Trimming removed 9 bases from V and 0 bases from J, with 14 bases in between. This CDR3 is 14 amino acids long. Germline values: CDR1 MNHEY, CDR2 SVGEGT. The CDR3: CASKLAGNQETQYF. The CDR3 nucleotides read TGTGCCAGTAAACTCGCCGGGAACCAAGAGACCCAGTACTTC.

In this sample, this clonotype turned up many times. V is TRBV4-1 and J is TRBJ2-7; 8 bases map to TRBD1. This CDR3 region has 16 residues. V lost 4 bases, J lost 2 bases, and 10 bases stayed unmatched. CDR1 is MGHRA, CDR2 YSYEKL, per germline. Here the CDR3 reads CASSLSPQDRAYEQYF. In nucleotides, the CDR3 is TGCGCCAGCAGCCTAAGCCCCCAGGACAGGGCCTACGAGCAGTACTTC.

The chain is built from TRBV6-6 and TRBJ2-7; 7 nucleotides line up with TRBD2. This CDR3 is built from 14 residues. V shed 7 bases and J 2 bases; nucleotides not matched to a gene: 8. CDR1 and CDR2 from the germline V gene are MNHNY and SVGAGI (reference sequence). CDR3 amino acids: CASTPAAGTYEQYF. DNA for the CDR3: TGTGCCAGCACCCCCGCAGCGGGGACCTACGAGCAGTACTTC.

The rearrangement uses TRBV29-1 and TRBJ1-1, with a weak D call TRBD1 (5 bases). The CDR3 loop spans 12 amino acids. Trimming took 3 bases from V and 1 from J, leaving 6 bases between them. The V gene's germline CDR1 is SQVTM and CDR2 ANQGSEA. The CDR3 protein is CSVDTGNTEAFF. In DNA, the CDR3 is TGCAGCGTTGACACAGGGAACACTGAAGCTTTCTTT.

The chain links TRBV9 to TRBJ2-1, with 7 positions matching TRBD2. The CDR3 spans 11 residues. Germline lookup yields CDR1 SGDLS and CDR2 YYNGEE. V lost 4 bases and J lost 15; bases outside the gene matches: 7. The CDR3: CASSQTSRLFF. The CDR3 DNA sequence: TGTGCCAGCAGCCAGACTAGCCGCCTGTTCTTC.

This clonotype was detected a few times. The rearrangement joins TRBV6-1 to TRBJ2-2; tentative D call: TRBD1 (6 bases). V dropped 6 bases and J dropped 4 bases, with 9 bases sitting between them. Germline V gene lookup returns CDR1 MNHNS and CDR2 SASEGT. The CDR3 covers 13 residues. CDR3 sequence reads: CASSLRGTGELFF. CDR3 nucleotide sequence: TGTGCCAGCAGCCTCAGGGGCACCGGGGAGCTGTTTTTT.

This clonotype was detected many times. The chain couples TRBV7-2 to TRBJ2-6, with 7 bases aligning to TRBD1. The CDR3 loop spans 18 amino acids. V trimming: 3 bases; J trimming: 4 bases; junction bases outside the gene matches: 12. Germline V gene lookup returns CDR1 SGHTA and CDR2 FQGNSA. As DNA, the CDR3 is TGTGCCAGCAGCTTGGCCCCCCCACAGGGGAACGGGGCCAACGTCCTGACTTTC. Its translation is CASSLAPPQGNGANVLTF.

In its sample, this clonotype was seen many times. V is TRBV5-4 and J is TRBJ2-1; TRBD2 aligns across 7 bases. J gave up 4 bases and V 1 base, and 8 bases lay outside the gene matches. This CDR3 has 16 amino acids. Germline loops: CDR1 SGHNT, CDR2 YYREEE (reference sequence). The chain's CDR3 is CASSLIAGRLYNEQFF. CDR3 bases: TGTGCCAGCAGCTTGATAGCGGGTCGCCTTTACAATGAGCAGTTCTTC.

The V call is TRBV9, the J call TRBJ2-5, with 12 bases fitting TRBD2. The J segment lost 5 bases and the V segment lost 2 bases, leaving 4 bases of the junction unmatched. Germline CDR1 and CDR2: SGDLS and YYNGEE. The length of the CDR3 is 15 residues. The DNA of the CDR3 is TGTGCCAGCAGCGTCGGGACTAGCGGGTTTGAGACCCAGTACTTC. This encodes CASSVGTSGFETQYF.

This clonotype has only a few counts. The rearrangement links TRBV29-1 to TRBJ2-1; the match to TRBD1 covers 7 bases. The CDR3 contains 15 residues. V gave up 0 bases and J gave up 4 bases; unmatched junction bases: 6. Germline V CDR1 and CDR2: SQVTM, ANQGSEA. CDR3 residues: CSVEEDRWRYNEQFF. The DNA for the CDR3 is TGCAGCGTTGAAGAGGACAGGTGGAGGTACAATGAGCAGTTCTTC.

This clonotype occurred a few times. CDR3 protein: CAIAGGASNTDTQYF. The CDR3 nucleotides are TGTGCCATCGCGGGGGGGGCCTCTAACACAGATACGCAGTATTTT. This chain links TRBV10-3 with TRBJ2-3, with 9 bases that match TRBD2. The length of the CDR3 is 15 residues. In germline, CDR1 is ENHRY, CDR2 SYGVKD. V was pared by 8 bases and J by 2 bases, with 8 bases of the junction left unmatched.

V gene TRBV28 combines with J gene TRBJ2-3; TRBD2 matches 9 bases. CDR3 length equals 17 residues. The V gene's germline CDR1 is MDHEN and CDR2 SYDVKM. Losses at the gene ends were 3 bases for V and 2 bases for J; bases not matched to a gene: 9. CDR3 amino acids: CASSFNSASGDTDTQYF. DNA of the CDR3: TGTGCCAGCAGTTTTAATAGTGCTAGCGGGGACACAGATACGCAGTATTTT. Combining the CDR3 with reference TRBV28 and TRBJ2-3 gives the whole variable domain DVKVTQSSRYLVKRTGEKVFLECVQDMDHENMFWYRQDPGLGLRLIYFSYDVKMKEKGDIPEGYSVSREKKERFSLILESASTNQTSMYLCASSFNSASGDTDTQYFGPGTRLTVL.

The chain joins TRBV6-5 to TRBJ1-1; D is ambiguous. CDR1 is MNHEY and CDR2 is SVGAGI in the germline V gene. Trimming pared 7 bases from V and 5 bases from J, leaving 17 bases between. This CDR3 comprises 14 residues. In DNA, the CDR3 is TGTGCCAGCAACCCTCCGGGATTCAGGACTGAAGCTTTCTTT. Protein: CASNPPGFRTEAFF.

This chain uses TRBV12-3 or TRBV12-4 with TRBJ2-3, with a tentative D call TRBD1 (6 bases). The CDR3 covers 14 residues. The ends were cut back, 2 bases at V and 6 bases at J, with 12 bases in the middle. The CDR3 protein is CASSLIQGTDTQYF. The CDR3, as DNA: TGTGCCAGCAGTTTAATCCAGGGGACGGATACGCAGTATTTT.

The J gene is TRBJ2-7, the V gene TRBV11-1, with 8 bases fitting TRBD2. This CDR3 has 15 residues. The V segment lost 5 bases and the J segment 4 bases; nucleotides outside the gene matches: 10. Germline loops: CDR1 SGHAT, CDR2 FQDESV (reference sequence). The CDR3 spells CASSPPSGSLYEQYF. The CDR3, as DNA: TGTGCCAGCAGCCCCCCTAGCGGGTCGCTATACGAGCAGTACTTC.

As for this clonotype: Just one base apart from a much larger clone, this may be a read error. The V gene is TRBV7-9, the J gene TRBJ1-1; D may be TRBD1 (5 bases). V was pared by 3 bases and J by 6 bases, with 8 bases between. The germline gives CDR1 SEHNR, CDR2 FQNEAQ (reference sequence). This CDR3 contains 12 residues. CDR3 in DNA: TGTGCCAGCAGCTTGGGACTTTCTGAAGCTTTCTTT. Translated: CASSLGLSEAFF.